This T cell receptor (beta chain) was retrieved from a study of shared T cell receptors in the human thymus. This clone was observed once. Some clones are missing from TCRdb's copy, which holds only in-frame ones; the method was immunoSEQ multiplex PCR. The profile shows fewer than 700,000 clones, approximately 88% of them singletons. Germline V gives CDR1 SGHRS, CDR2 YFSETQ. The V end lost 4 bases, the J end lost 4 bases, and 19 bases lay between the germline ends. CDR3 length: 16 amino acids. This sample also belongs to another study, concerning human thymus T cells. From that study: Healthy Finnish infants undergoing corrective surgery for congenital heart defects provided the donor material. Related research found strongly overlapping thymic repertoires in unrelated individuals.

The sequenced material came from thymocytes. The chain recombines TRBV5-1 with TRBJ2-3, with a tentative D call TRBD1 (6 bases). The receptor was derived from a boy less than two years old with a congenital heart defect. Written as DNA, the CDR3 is TGCGCCAGCAGCCCACGACTCGACCCAGGGGCAGATACGCAGTATTTT. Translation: CASSPRLDPGADTQYF.